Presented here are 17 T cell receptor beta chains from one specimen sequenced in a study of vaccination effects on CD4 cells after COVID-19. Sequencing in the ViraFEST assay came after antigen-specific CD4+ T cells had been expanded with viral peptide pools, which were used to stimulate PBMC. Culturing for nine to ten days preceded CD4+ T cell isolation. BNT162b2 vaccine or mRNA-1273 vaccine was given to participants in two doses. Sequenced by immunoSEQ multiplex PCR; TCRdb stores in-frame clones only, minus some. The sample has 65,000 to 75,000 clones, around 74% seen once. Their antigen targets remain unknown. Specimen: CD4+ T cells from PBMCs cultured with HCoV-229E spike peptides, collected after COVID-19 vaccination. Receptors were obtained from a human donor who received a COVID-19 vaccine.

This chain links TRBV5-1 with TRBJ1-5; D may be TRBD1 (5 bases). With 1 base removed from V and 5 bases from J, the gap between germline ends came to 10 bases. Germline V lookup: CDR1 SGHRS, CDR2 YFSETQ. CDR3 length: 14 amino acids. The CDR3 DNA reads TGCGCCAGCAGCTTGCAGGGACCGGATCAGCCCCAGCATTTT. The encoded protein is CASSLQGPDQPQHF.

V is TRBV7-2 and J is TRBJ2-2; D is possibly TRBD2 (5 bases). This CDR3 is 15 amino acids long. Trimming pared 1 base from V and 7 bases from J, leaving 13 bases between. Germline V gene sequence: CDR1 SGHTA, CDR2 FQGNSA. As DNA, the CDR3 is TGTGCCAGCAGCTTAGTAACGGAGGTCGGCGGGGAGCTGTTTTTT. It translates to CASSLVTEVGGELFF.

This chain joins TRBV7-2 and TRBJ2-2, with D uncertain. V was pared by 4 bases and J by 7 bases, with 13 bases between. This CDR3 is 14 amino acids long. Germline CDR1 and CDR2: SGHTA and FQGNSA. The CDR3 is CASSSRLGRGELFF. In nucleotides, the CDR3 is TGTGCCAGCAGCTCCCGACTGGGTCGCGGGGAGCTGTTTTTT.

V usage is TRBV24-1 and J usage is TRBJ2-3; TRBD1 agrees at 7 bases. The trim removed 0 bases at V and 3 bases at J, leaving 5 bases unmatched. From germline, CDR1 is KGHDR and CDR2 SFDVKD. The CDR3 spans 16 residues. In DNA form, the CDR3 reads TGTGCCACCAGTGATTTGCCGGGACAGAAAACAGATACGCAGTATTTT. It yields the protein CATSDLPGQKTDTQYF.

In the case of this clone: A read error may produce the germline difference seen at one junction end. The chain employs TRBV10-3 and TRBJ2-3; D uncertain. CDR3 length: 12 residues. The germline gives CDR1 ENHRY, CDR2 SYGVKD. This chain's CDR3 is CAISERRSGSLF. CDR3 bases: TGTGCCATCAGTGAGCGAAGGAGTGGCAGCCTCTTT.

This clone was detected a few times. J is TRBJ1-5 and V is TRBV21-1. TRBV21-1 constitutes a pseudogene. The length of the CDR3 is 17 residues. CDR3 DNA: TGTGCCATGCATGGAGGGCTGGAGGTAGTGAGCAATCAGCCCCAGCATTTT. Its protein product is CAMHGGLEVVSNQPQHF.

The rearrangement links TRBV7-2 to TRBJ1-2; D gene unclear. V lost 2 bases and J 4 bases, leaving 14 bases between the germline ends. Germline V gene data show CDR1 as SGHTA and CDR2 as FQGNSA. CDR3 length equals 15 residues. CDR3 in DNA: TGTGCCAGCAGCTTAATAAGGGAAAGCAGCTATGGCTACACCTTC. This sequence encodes CASSLIRESSYGYTF.

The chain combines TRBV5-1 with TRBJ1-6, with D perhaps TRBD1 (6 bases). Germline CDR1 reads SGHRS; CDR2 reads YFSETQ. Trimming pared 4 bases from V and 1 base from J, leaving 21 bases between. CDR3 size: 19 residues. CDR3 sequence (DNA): TGCGCCAGCAGCAACAATCCAACAGGGTTCGGGTCCTATAATTCACCCCTCCACTTT. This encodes CASSNNPTGFGSYNSPLHF.

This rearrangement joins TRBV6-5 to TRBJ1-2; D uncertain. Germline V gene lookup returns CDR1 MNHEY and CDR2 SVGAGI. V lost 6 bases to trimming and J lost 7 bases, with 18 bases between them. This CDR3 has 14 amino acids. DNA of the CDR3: TGTGCCAGCAGAGACCTTACAGATTTTTCTGGCTACACCTTC. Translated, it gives CASRDLTDFSGYTF.

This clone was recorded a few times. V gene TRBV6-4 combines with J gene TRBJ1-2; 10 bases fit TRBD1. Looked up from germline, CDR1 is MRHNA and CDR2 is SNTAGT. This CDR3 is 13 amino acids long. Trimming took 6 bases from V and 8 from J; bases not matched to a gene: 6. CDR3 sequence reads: CASSEGQGTGYTF. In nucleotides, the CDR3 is TGTGCCAGCAGCGAGGGACAGGGGACCGGCTACACCTTC.

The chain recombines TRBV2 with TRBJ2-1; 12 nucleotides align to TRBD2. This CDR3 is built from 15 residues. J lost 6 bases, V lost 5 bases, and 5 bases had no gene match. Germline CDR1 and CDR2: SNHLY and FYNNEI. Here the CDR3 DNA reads TGTGCCAGCAGTTTGACTAGCGGGGGACCCAATGAGCAGTTCTTC. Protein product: CASSLTSGGPNEQFF.

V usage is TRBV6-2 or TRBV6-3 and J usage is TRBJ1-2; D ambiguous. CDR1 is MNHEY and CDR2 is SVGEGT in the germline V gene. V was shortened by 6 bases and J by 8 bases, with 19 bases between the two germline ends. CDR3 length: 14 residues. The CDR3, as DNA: TGTGCCAGCAGCCACCGTCTCCCGGAGGGAGGCTACACCTTC. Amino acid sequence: CASSHRLPEGGYTF.

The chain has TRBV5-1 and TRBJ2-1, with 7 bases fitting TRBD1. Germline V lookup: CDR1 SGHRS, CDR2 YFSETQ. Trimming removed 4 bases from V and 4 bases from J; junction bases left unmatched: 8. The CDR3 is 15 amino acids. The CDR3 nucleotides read TGCGCCAGCAGCCTGACCACAGGGGCGTACAATGAGCAGTTCTTC. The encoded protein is CASSLTTGAYNEQFF.

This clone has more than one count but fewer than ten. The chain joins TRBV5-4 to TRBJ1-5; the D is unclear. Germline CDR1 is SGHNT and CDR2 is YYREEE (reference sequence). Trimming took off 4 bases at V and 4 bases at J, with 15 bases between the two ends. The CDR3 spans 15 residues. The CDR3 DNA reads TGTGCCAGCAGCCCCGGCTTAGGGATAAATCAGCCCCAGCATTTT. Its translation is CASSPGLGINQPQHF.

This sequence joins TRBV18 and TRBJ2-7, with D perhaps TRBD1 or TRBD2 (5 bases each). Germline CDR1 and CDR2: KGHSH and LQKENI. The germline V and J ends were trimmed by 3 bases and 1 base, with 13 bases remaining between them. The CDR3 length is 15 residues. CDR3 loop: CASSPAPWGSYEQYV. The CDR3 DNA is TGTGCCAGCTCACCGGCTCCCTGGGGGTCCTACGAGCAGTACGTC.

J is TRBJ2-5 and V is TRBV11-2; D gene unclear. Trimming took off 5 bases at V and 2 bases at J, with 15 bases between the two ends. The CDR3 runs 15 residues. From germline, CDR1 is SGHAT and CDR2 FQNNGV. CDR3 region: CASSRQLLGQETQYF. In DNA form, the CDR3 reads TGTGCCAGCAGCCGACAACTTTTGGGACAAGAGACCCAGTACTTC.

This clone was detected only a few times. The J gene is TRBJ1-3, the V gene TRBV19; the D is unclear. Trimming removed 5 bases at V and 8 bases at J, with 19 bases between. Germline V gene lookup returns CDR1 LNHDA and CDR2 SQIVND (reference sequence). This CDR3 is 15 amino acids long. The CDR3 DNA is TGTGCCAGTAGTGTGGACTCCTCACAATTTGACACCATATATTTT. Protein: CASSVDSSQFDTIYF.